This T cell receptor beta chain was sequenced for a study of T cell responses to AZD1222 COVID-19 vaccine. Data came from immunoSEQ multiplex PCR; TCRdb stores just in-frame clones and leaves some out. Seen here are 100,000 to 150,000 clones, 85% to 95% observed once, and the top ten hold 1.6%. The ends were cut back, 1 base at V and 6 bases at J, with 16 bases in the middle. The CDR3 covers 14 residues. CDR1 is SQVTM, CDR2 ANQGSEA, per germline. This clonotype was obtained from an adult in good health. The sample was peripheral blood, taken on day 0 of AZD1222 vaccination. The J gene is TRBJ2-7, the V gene TRBV29-1; possible D gene TRBD1, 6 bases. The CDR3 reads CSVEVSHRVREQYF. The CDR3 bases are TGCAGCGTTGAAGTAAGCCACAGGGTCCGCGAGCAGTACTTC.